The entry below gives a single TCR beta chain sequence along with its context. 13 Jbeta primers and 60 Vbeta primers were used for the PCR. Sequencing was performed with immunoSEQ multiplex PCR; in TCRdb, only in-frame clones are kept and a portion is missing. The sample lists 100,000 or so clones, 65% to 85% occurring once. V was clipped by 7 bases and J by 3 bases, with 12 bases between them. Germline-derived CDR1 and CDR2 are SEHNR and FQNEAQ (reference sequence). The CDR3 totals 14 residues. The data originate from a study of cytomegalovirus exposure and HLA in healthy donors. The sequence derives from a man aged 35 to 55 in good health and CMV-seropositive. The chain carries TRBV7-9 and TRBJ1-4; the D is unclear. Sequencing was done on a sample of PBMCs. CDR3 nucleotides: TGTGCCAGCACCAAAGGCGAGGCTAATGAAAAACTGTTTTTT. Amino acids: CASTKGEANEKLFF. Looking up the rest from reference TRBV7-9 and TRBJ1-4 gives the full variable domain: DTGVSQNPRHKITKRGQNVTFRCDPISEHNRLYWYRQTLGQGPEFLTYFQNEAQLEKSRLLSDRFSAERPKGSFSTLEIQRTEQGDSAMYLCASTKGEANEKLFFGSGTQLSVL.